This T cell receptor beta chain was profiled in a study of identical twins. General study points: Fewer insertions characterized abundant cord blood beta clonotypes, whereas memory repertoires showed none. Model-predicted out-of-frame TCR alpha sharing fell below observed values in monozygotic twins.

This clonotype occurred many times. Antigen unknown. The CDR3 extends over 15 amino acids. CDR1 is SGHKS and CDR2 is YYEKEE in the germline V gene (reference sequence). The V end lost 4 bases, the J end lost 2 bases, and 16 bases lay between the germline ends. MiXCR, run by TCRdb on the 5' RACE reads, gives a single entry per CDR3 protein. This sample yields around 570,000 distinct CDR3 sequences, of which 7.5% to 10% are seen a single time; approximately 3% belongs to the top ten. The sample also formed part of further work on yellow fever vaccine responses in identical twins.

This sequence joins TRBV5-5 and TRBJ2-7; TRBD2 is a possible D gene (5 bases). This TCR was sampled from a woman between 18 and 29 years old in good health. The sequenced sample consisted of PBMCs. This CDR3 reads CASSLTLTGTYEQYF. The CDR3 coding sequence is TGTGCCAGCAGCCTAACCCTGACCGGGACCTACGAGCAGTACTTC.